The TCR beta chain described here comes from a study of T cell repertoires in cytomegalovirus infection. In the study overall: Both recently identified HLA-C-restricted and well-studied HLA-B-restricted CMV epitopes were used in the study. Public TCR beta signatures were indicative of both CMV infection and a matching HLA type.

This clonotype has only one observation. Its antigen is still unknown. TCRdb reanalysed the reads using MiXCR and keeps one entry per CDR3 protein. This table has about 900,000 distinct CDR3 sequences, roughly 30% appearing once. The CDR3 is made up of 15 amino acids. V shed 1 base and J shed 7 bases, with 17 bases lying between them. CDR1 is SGHAT, CDR2 FQNNGV, per germline. Study results and caveats: It was HLA-C-restricted CMV-specific TCR beta clonotypes that dominated the response ex vivo. The study identified carriers of CMV plus the relevant HLA from cumulative public TCR beta family frequency.

The source material was cultured CD8+ T cells from PBMCs, sampled from culture after CMV antigen stimulation. The TCR comes from a human donor in good health (CMV status not recorded). Some clones in this sample may be carry-over from other donors' samples. This chain joins TRBV11-2 and TRBJ2-7; D not certain. The CDR3 protein is CASSLAPSHVGEQYV. CDR3 nucleotides: TGTGCCAGCAGCTTAGCCCCTTCACACGTCGGGGAGCAGTACGTC.